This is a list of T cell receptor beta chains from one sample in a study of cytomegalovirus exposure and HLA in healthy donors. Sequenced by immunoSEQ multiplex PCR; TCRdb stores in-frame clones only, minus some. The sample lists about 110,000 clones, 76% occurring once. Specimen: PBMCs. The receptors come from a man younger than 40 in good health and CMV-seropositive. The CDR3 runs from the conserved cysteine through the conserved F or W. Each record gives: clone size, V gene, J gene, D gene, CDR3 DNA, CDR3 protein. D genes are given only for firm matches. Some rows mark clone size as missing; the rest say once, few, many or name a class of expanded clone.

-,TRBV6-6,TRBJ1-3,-,TGTGCCAGCAGTTACCAGGGCCCCGGAAACACCATATATTTT,CASSYQGPGNTIYF
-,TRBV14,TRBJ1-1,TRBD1,TGTGCCAGCACGGGTGGGGCAGGGGGCACTGAAGCTTTCTTT,CASTGGAGGTEAFF
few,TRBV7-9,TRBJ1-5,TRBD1,TGTGCCAGCAGCCGGGACAGGGAAGGGATTCAGCCCCAGCATTTT,CASSRDREGIQPQHF
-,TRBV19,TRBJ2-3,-,TGTGCCAGTTCCAGGGCCGACACAGATACGCAGTATTTT,CASSRADTDTQYF
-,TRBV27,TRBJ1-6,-,TGTGCCAGCAGTTCGGCAGGGGCGCAAGGTTCACCCCTCCACTTT,CASSSAGAQGSPLHF
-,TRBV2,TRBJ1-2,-,TGTGCCAGCAGTCCCGCCCCGGACAGCGTCTATGGCTACACCTTC,CASSPAPDSVYGYTF
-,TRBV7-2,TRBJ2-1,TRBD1,TGTGCCAGCAGCTTCGACAGGGGGTCCTACAATGAGCAGTTCTTC,CASSFDRGSYNEQFF
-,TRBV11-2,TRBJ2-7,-,TGTGCCAGCAGGCAAATCGCGCTCCTCACCCCCCTCTACGAGCAGTACTTC,CASRQIALLTPLYEQYF
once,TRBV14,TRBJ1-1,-,TGTGCCAGCAGCCAGCAGGCGGGGAACACTGAAGCTTTCTTT,CASSQQAGNTEAFF
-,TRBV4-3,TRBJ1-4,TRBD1,TGCGCCAGCAGCCACAGGGGGCTCGATAATGAAAAACTGTTTTTT,CASSHRGLDNEKLFF
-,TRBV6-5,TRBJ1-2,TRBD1,TGTGCCAGCAGTTGGGGGACAGGGGGTCCAGCTGGCTACACCTTC,CASSWGTGGPAGYTF
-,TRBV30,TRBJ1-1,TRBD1,TGTGCCTGGACAGGGGGCGAGGCTACTGAAGCTTTCTTT,CAWTGGEATEAFF
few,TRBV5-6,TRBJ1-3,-,TGTGCCAGCAGCTCAGCGTCCAGGGCTGGAAACACCATATATTTT,CASSSASRAGNTIYF
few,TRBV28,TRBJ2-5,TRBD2,TGTGCCAGCACCCAGGGAGGGGATGAGACCCAGTACTTC,CASTQGGDETQYF
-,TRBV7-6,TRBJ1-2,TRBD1,TGTGCCAGCAGCGCCGGACCGGGACAGGGAGGCTATGGCTACACCTTC,CASSAGPGQGGYGYTF
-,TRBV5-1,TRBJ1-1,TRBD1,TGCGCCAGCAGCTTCACCGGGACAGTGGACACTGAAGCTTTCTTT,CASSFTGTVDTEAFF
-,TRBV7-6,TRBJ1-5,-,TGTGCCAGCAGCTCCGGGACAAGTCTGCCCCAGCATTTT,CASSSGTSLPQHF
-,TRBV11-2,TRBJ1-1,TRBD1,TGTGCCAGCAGCTGGGGACAGGGGAACACTGAAGCTTTCTTT,CASSWGQGNTEAFF
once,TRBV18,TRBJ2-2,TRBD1,TGTGCCAGCTCACCGCGGGACAGGGTACCCGGGGAGCTGTTTTTT,CASSPRDRVPGELFF
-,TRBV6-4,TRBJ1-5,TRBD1,TGTGCCAGCAGTGACTCGGGTGGACAGGGGGCGTATCAGCCCCAGCATTTT,CASSDSGGQGAYQPQHF
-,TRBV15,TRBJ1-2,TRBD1,TGTGCCACCAGCAGATACCAGGGGGCGAACTATGGCTACACCTTC,CATSRYQGANYGYTF
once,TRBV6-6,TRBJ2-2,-,TGTGCCAGCAACTACTCAGGGACACCGAACACCGGGGAGCTGTTTTTT,CASNYSGTPNTGELFF
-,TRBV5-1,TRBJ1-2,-,TGCGCCAGCAGCTGGGGAGGTGGCGGTGGCTACACCTTC,CASSWGGGGGYTF
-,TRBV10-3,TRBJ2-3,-,TGTGCCATCAGTACCACGGCGGCAGATACGCAGTATTTT,CAISTTAADTQYF
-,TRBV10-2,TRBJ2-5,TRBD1,TGCGCCAGCAGTGAGTCCACGGGACAGCAAGAGACCCAGTACTTC,CASSESTGQQETQYF
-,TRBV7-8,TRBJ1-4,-,TGTGCCAGCAGCTTACATCGAGATCCAACTAATGAAAAACTGTTTTTT,CASSLHRDPTNEKLFF
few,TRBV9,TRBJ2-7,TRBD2,TGTGCCAGCAGCGTGGGGGGACTAGCGGGCAACGAGCAGTACTTC,CASSVGGLAGNEQYF
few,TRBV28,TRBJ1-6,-,TGTGCCAGCAGTTTCACAGGGTTAAATTCACCCCTCCACTTT,CASSFTGLNSPLHF
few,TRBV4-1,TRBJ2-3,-,TGCGCCAGCAGCCAAGTACTAGCAGTAGGCACAGATACGCAGTATTTT,CASSQVLAVGTDTQYF
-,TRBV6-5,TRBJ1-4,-,TGTGCCAGCAGACACGGGAACTCGAATGAAAAACTGTTTTTT,CASRHGNSNEKLFF
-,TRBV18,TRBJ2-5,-,TGTGCCAGCTCACCCCAGGTAGTGGGCCAAGAGACCCAGTACTTC,CASSPQVVGQETQYF
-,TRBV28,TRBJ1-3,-,TGTGCCAGCAGCCCGGCAGCCGGTCTAGGCTCTGGAAACACCATATATTTT,CASSPAAGLGSGNTIYF
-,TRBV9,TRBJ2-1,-,TGTGCCAGCAGCGTTAGGGGGGGGAGCTCCTACAATGAGCAGTTCTTC,CASSVRGGSSYNEQFF
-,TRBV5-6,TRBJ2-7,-,TGTGCCAGCAGCTTGGATCAGTCTTACGAGCAGTACTTC,CASSLDQSYEQYF
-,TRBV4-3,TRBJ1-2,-,TGCGCCAGCAGCCAAGGGAGCACAGGGAATGGCTACACCTTC,CASSQGSTGNGYTF
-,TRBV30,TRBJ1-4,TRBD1,TGTGCCTGGAGCCCATTGGGACAGAGTAATGAAAAACTGTTTTTT,CAWSPLGQSNEKLFF
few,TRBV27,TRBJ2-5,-,TGTGCCAGCGGAGGGGGGGCGAGGGGCGGAGCGGAGACCCAGTACTTC,CASGGGARGGAETQYF
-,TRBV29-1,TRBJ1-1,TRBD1,TGCAGCGTTGATGCAGGGGGGAACACTGAAGCTTTCTTT,CSVDAGGNTEAFF
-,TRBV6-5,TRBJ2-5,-,TGTGCCAGCAGTGCGGGACCCCAAGAGACCCAGTACTTC,CASSAGPQETQYF
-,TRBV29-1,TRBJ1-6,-,TGCAGCGTCCTGGGGGACCTCAGGGGTTCACCCCTCCACTTT,CSVLGDLRGSPLHF
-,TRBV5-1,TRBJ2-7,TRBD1,TGCGCCAGCACCTCGCCGCGGACAGGGGGTTCCTACGAGCAGTACTTC,CASTSPRTGGSYEQYF
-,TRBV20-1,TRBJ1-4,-,TGCAGTGCTCCGAGCGGAGAAAAACTGTTTTTT,CSAPSGEKLFF
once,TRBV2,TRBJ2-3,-,TGTGCCAGCCCGAGGGGGACCGATACGCAGTATTTT,CASPRGTDTQYF
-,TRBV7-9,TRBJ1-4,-,TGTGCCAGCAGCTTAGCCCTACAGGAACTTAATGAAAAACTGTTTTTT,CASSLALQELNEKLFF
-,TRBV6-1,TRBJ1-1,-,TGTGCCAGCAGTTATGGGGGGGGTAGCACTGAAGCTTTCTTT,CASSYGGGSTEAFF
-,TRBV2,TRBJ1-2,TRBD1,TGTGCCAGCAGAGCCACCGGGACAGGGATTATCGGTGGCTACACCTTC,CASRATGTGIIGGYTF
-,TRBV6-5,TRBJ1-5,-,TGTGCCACCCGTATTAGCAATCAGCCCCAGCATTTT,CATRISNQPQHF
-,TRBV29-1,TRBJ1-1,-,TGCAGCGTTGCACGGGGGGCCTTGAACACTGAAGCTTTCTTT,CSVARGALNTEAFF
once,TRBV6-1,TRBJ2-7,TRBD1,TGTGCCAGCAGTCCTACAGGGGTGGTTTACGAGCAGTACTTC,CASSPTGVVYEQYF
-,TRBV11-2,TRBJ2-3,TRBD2,TGTGCCAGCAGCCTCAGACTAGCGGGGGGCCTTACAGATACGCAGTATTTT,CASSLRLAGGLTDTQYF
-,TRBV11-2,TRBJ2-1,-,TGTGCCAGCAGCGACTCCAGGGGCAACACTTACAATGAGCAGTTCTTC,CASSDSRGNTYNEQFF
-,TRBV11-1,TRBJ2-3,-,TGTGCCAGCAGCTTAGATGTCGGGTTAGGGCAGTATTTT,CASSLDVGLGQYF
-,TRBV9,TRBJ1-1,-,TGTGCCAGCAGCCCCCGAGGGGGTGTATTGTCTGAAGCTTTCTTT,CASSPRGGVLSEAFF
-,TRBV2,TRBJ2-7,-,TGTGCCAGCATCACTACCGAGTCCTACGAGCAGTACTTC,CASITTESYEQYF